These T cell receptor beta chains were read from a single sample in a study of blood T cells in healthy people across ages. Via MiXCR, TCRdb re-called the 5' RACE reads, giving one row per CDR3 protein. The table includes about 1.6 million distinct CDR3 sequences, 30% to 35% detected once. The sample consisted of blood. Source of these receptors: a woman in her twenties or thirties in good health. CDR3s include the opening cysteine and the closing phenylalanine or tryptophan. Fields, in order: D gene, clone size, V gene, J gene, CDR3 DNA, CDR3 protein. D genes are given only for firm matches. Not all rows give a size; the values are once, few, many and, for expanded clones, a class.

d_gene: TRBD2; abundance: .; v_gene: TRBV6-5; j_gene: TRBJ2-7; CDR3nt: TGTGCCAGCAGTCAGAGCGGGAGTAGATCCGAGCAGTACTTC; CDR3aa: CASSQSGSRSEQYF
d_gene: TRBD1; abundance: once; v_gene: TRBV28; j_gene: TRBJ2-7; CDR3nt: TGTGCCAGCAGCACGAGGGGGCTGAGCTCCTACGAGCAGTACTTC; CDR3aa: CASSTRGLSSYEQYF
d_gene: .; abundance: few; v_gene: TRBV10-3; j_gene: TRBJ1-1; CDR3nt: TGTGCCAGTACGGGGACACCGGGGGGCACTGAAGCTTTCTTT; CDR3aa: CASTGTPGGTEAFF
d_gene: .; abundance: few; v_gene: TRBV9; j_gene: TRBJ2-5; CDR3nt: TGTGCCAGCGGCTCCGCACTAGAGACCCAGTACTTC; CDR3aa: CASGSALETQYF
d_gene: .; abundance: .; v_gene: TRBV7-6; j_gene: TRBJ2-7; CDR3nt: TGTGCCAGCAGCTCGGGGGAGTCGTTCTACGAGCAGTACTTC; CDR3aa: CASSSGESFYEQYF
d_gene: TRBD1; abundance: .; v_gene: TRBV6-5; j_gene: TRBJ1-5; CDR3nt: TGTGCCAGCAGTAAGACAGGGAACCACAATCAGCCCCAGCATTTT; CDR3aa: CASSKTGNHNQPQHF
d_gene: .; abundance: .; v_gene: TRBV7-2; j_gene: TRBJ1-2; CDR3nt: TGTGCCAGCAGCCCGTCGACAGACTATGGCTACACCTTC; CDR3aa: CASSPSTDYGYTF
d_gene: .; abundance: .; v_gene: TRBV7-3; j_gene: TRBJ2-2; CDR3nt: TGTGCCAGCAGCTTCGACTCGGCGTCCACCGGGGAGCTGTTTTTT; CDR3aa: CASSFDSASTGELFF
d_gene: TRBD1; abundance: .; v_gene: TRBV28; j_gene: TRBJ1-1; CDR3nt: TGTGCCAGCAGTTTATCGGACAGGCTGAACACTGAAGCTTTCTTT; CDR3aa: CASSLSDRLNTEAFF
d_gene: .; abundance: .; v_gene: TRBV5-6; j_gene: TRBJ2-5; CDR3nt: TGTGCCAGCAGCTCCCCACCCCAGGGGCAAGAGACCCAGTACTTC; CDR3aa: CASSSPPQGQETQYF
d_gene: .; abundance: .; v_gene: TRBV28; j_gene: TRBJ1-2; CDR3nt: TGTGCCAGCATACCTAACAGGGCCCGGGGCCTCGGCTACACCTTC; CDR3aa: CASIPNRARGLGYTF